The 15 T cell receptor beta chains presented below share a single source sample, sequenced in a study of control samples from healthy donors and cancer patients. Profiled with immunoSEQ multiplex PCR; TCRdb holds only in-frame clones, not every one. The sample has about 85,000 clones, about 90% seen once; the top ten hold around 5.4%. What was sequenced was blood. The receptor source for this set is a man in his fifties in good health.

V gene TRBV3-1 (or the pseudogene TRBV3-2) combines with J gene TRBJ2-7; 9 bases match TRBD2. There are 13 residues in the CDR3. Per the germline V gene, CDR1 is LGHDT and CDR2 is YNNKEL (reference sequence). V shed 1 base and J 12 bases; nucleotides not matched to a gene: 7. The CDR3 protein is CASSQAGTSIGYF. The CDR3 DNA reads TGTGCCAGCAGCCAAGCCGGGACTAGCATCGGGTACTTC.

V and J are TRBV2 and TRBJ2-6; 7 bases are a match to TRBD2. With 7 bases clipped from V and 4 bases from J, the junction kept 7 bases outside the gene matches. CDR1 is SNHLY and CDR2 is FYNNEI in the germline V gene. The CDR3 runs to 15 residues. CDR3 loop: CASILAVGGANVLTF. DNA for the CDR3: TGTGCCAGCATTCTAGCGGTCGGCGGGGCCAACGTCCTGACTTTC. Full variable domain (outside the CDR3, taken from reference TRBV2 and TRBJ2-6): EPEVTQTPSHQVTQMGQEVILRCVPISNHLYFYWYRQILGQKVEFLVSFYNNEISEKSEIFDDQFSVERPDGSNFTLKIRSTKLEDSAMYFCASILAVGGANVLTFGAGSRLTVL.

The chain couples TRBV5-1 to TRBJ1-6, with TRBD1 identical over 8 bases. Germline V lookup: CDR1 SGHRS, CDR2 YFSETQ. V gave up 3 bases and J gave up 4 bases; unmatched junction bases: 6. The CDR3 totals 16 residues. This CDR3 reads CASSSQGVGYNSPLHF. For the CDR3, the DNA is TGCGCCAGCAGCTCACAGGGGGTTGGATATAATTCACCCCTCCACTTT.

The chain uses TRBV6-5 and TRBJ2-5, with D maybe TRBD1 (6 bases). Trimming removed 5 bases at V and 2 bases at J, with 9 bases between. CDR3 length equals 13 residues. Germline-derived CDR1 and CDR2 are MNHEY and SVGAGI. CDR3 coding DNA: TGTGCCAGCAGTCGGACAGTTCAAGAGACCCAGTACTTC. Its translation is CASSRTVQETQYF.

This clone has only one observation. This rearrangement joins TRBV7-2 to TRBJ2-3; D is perhaps TRBD2 (5 bases). CDR3 length equals 12 residues. The germline gives CDR1 SGHTA, CDR2 FQGNSA. The germline V and J ends were trimmed by 5 bases and 6 bases, with 9 bases remaining between them. The DNA of the CDR3 is TGTGCCAGCAGCCCCGAGCGGGATACGCAGTATTTT. It yields the protein CASSPERDTQYF.

CDR3 protein: CASSLAVDRTASPLHF. In nucleotides, the CDR3 is TGCGCCAGCAGCTTGGCAGTTGACAGGACTGCTTCACCCCTCCACTTT. V is TRBV5-1 and J is TRBJ1-6; D might be TRBD1 (6 bases). The length of the CDR3 is 16 residues. V gave up 0 bases and J gave up 9 bases, with 16 bases separating them. CDR1 and CDR2 (germline): SGHRS, YFSETQ.

The rearrangement joins TRBV24-1 to TRBJ1-5, with 8 bases aligning to TRBD1. CDR1 is KGHDR, CDR2 SFDVKD, per germline. Trimming cost V 4 bases and J 7 bases; bases outside gene matches: 5. The CDR3 has 14 residues. The CDR3 DNA reads TGTGCCACCAGTGAAGCAGGGGGCAGGCAGCCCCAGCATTTT. The encoded protein is CATSEAGGRQPQHF.

This clone appeared once. An end of the junction differs from the germline gene, which may be a read error. This chain connects TRBV7-7 to TRBJ2-1; the match to TRBD2 covers 7 bases. The CDR3 sequence is 16 residues long. Germline CDR1 is SSHAT and CDR2 is FNYEAQ (reference sequence). This CDR3 is CASSPRSGASYNEQFF. DNA of the CDR3: TGTGCTAGCAGCCCCCGGAGCGGGGCCTCCTACAATGAGCAGTTCTTC.

In nucleotides, the CDR3 is TGTGCCAGCAGCTTAGTGGTTTCAGGGTCTAACTATGGCTACACCTTC. It translates to CASSLVVSGSNYGYTF. The genes are TRBV11-2 and TRBJ1-2, with D possibly matching TRBD1 (5 bases). The CDR3 loop spans 16 amino acids. V lost 1 base, J lost 0 bases, and 12 bases lay in between. Germline CDR1 reads SGHAT; CDR2 reads FQNNGV. Together with reference TRBV11-2 and TRBJ1-2, the CDR3 gives the full variable domain: EAGVAQSPRYKIIEKRQSVAFWCNPISGHATLYWYQQILGQGPKLLIQFQNNGVVDDSQLPKDRFSAERLKGVDSTLKIQPAKLEDSAVYLCASSLVVSGSNYGYTFGSGTRLTVV.

The J gene is TRBJ1-3, the V gene TRBV15; D perhaps matches TRBD1 (5 bases). CDR1 is LNHNV and CDR2 is YYDKDF in the germline V gene (reference sequence). The length of the CDR3 is 13 residues. V lost 0 bases and J 8 bases, leaving 8 bases between the germline ends. CDR3 DNA: TGTGCCACCAGCAGAGATGGGGGGGACACCATATATTTT. It yields the protein CATSRDGGDTIYF. The full variable domain, rest sourced from reference TRBV15 and TRBJ1-3, is DAMVIQNPRYQVTQFGKPVTLSCSQTLNHNVMYWYQQKSSQAPKLLFHYYDKDFNNEADTPDNFQSRRPNTSFCFLDIRSPGLGDTAMYLCATSRDGGDTIYFGEGSWLTVV.

V usage is TRBV29-1 and J usage is TRBJ2-7; weak D call: TRBD1 (5 bases). The CDR3 contains 12 residues. The germline V gene has CDR1 SQVTM and CDR2 ANQGSEA. The V end lost 2 bases, the J end lost 4 bases, and 9 bases lay between the germline ends. DNA of the CDR3: TGCAGCGTTGAAAAGGGGCGTTACGAGCAGTACTTC. Translation: CSVEKGRYEQYF.

V and J are TRBV19 and TRBJ1-2; TRBD1 might be the D (5 bases). The V and J ends lost 10 bases and 6 bases respectively, with 21 bases between them. CDR3 length: 14 amino acids. Germline V gene data show CDR1 as LNHDA and CDR2 as SQIVND (reference sequence). As DNA, the CDR3 is TGTGCCACCTCCCCGGAGGGGCGCTGGGATGGCTACACCTTC. This translates into CATSPEGRWDGYTF.

The J gene is TRBJ2-5, the V gene TRBV6-6; possible D gene TRBD2, 7 bases. With 5 bases removed from V and 4 bases from J, the gap between germline ends came to 11 bases. The CDR3 has 13 amino acids. Germline V gene data show CDR1 as MNHNY and CDR2 as SVGAGI (reference sequence). The DNA of the CDR3 is TGTGCCAGCAGTGCGGGGGCACGAGAGACCCAGTACTTC. It codes for CASSAGARETQYF.

The chain has TRBV27 and TRBJ2-5; perhaps D is TRBD1 or TRBD2 (7 bases each). Germline CDR1 MNHEY, CDR2 SMNVEV (reference sequence). Deletions cut 8 bases from V and 4 bases from J, with 17 bases between. The CDR3 sequence is 14 residues long. The CDR3 DNA is TGTGCCAGCGGCCGACAGGGAGGGCGAGAGACCCAGTACTTC. It translates to CASGRQGGRETQYF.

V usage is TRBV5-1 and J usage is TRBJ1-6; D gene uncertain. The CDR3 length is 18 residues. The V end lost 3 bases, the J end lost 0 bases, and 16 bases lay between the germline ends. Germline values: CDR1 SGHRS, CDR2 YFSETQ. The CDR3 protein is CASSYSAAGSSYNSPLHF. The DNA for the CDR3 is TGCGCCAGCAGCTACAGCGCGGCGGGGAGCTCCTATAATTCACCCCTCCACTTT.